The next 22 T cell receptor beta chains were all read from a single sample in a study of T cell responses to AZD1222 COVID-19 vaccine. Profiling relied on immunoSEQ multiplex PCR, and the TCRdb table lists in-frame clones only, not all of them. The table lists about 140,000 clones, around nine tenths of them singletons. Sequenced material: peripheral blood, taken on day 0 of AZD1222 vaccination. These receptors were collected from an adult in good health.

V gene TRBV30 combines with J gene TRBJ1-2; a possible D gene is TRBD1 (6 bases). Germline V gene lookup returns CDR1 GTSNPN and CDR2 SVGIG (reference sequence). The CDR3 sequence is 13 residues long. Between the trimmed V and J ends, which lost 4 bases and 6 bases, there was a span of 15 bases. CDR3: CAWMTGQSNGYTF. DNA for the CDR3: TGTGCCTGGATGACCGGACAGTCTAATGGCTACACCTTC.

This chain links TRBV11-1 with TRBJ2-1, with D uncertain. Trimming pared 1 base from V and 3 bases from J, leaving 4 bases between. This CDR3 is built from 13 residues. CDR1 and CDR2 from the germline V gene are SGHAT and FQDESV (reference sequence). The CDR3 bases are TGTGCCAGCAGCTTAGGAGGCTACAATGAGCAGTTCTTC. Amino acid sequence: CASSLGGYNEQFF.

The rearrangement joins TRBV9 to TRBJ1-2, with TRBD1 matching over 9 bases. CDR1 and CDR2 from the germline V gene are SGDLS and YYNGEE. Unmatched junction bases numbered 4, after V lost 3 bases and J lost 7 bases. The CDR3 runs 13 residues. The CDR3 protein is CASSADRGSGYTF. DNA for the CDR3: TGTGCCAGCAGCGCCGACAGGGGGTCTGGCTACACCTTC.

The rearrangement uses TRBV5-4 and TRBJ2-1; the match to TRBD2 covers 10 bases. CDR1 and CDR2 from the germline V gene are SGHNT and YYREEE (reference sequence). This CDR3 has 15 residues. The V segment lost 0 bases and the J segment 9 bases; nucleotides outside the gene matches: 6. The CDR3 DNA follows: TGTGCCAGCAGCTTGGAGCTAGCGGGAGTTAGTGAGCAGTTCTTC. This translates into CASSLELAGVSEQFF.

V and J are TRBV7-3 and TRBJ1-6; D is possibly TRBD1 (5 bases). The CDR3 is 14 amino acids. Germline CDR1 reads SGHTA; CDR2 reads FQGTGA. V lost 2 bases, J lost 9 bases, and 11 bases lay in between. Here the CDR3 DNA reads TGTGCCAGCAGCTTATGGGCAGGGAGTTCACCCCTCCACTTT. It specifies CASSLWAGSSPLHF.

The gene calls are TRBV2 and TRBJ1-5, with a weak D call TRBD1 (6 bases). The V end was cut by 6 bases, the J end by 4 bases, with 10 bases between. CDR1 SNHLY and CDR2 FYNNEI come from the germline V gene. The CDR3 covers 13 residues. The CDR3 loop is CASRGGENQPQHF. The CDR3 nucleotides are TGTGCCAGCAGAGGGGGGGAGAATCAGCCCCAGCATTTT.

The rearrangement joins TRBV7-9 to TRBJ2-2; tentatively, D is TRBD1 (6 bases). The germline V and J ends were trimmed by 5 bases and 5 bases, with 18 bases remaining between them. There are 16 residues in the CDR3. Germline CDR1 reads SEHNR; CDR2 reads FQNEAQ (reference sequence). The CDR3 loop is CASSPVAGARTGELFF. The CDR3 DNA reads TGTGCCAGCAGCCCGGTGGCAGGGGCAAGGACCGGGGAGCTGTTTTTT.

V gene TRBV11-3 combines with J gene TRBJ2-1; D perhaps matches TRBD2 (6 bases). This CDR3 contains 15 residues. Trimming removed 1 base at V and 3 bases at J, with 10 bases between. Germline V gene sequence: CDR1 SGHNT, CDR2 YENEEA. This CDR3 reads CASSLAGSYYNEQFF. The CDR3 DNA reads TGTGCCAGCAGCTTAGCCGGGAGTTACTACAATGAGCAGTTCTTC.

The chain employs TRBV3-1 (or the pseudogene TRBV3-2) and TRBJ2-5; 9 bases line up with TRBD1. The junction had 14 bases not matched to a gene; V was cut back by 8 bases and J by 7 bases. Germline V gene lookup returns CDR1 LGHDT and CDR2 YNNKEL (reference sequence). The CDR3 totals 15 residues. The CDR3 loop is CASLATGGFLGTQYF. The CDR3 bases are TGTGCCAGCCTAGCGACAGGGGGATTCCTAGGGACCCAGTACTTC.

This clone was observed a handful of times. This chain connects TRBV7-2 to TRBJ2-1, with 7 bases aligning to TRBD2. The CDR3 extends over 15 amino acids. After removal of 5 bases from V and 4 bases from J, the junction contained 8 bases not matched to a gene. Germline V gives CDR1 SGHTA, CDR2 FQGNSA. The CDR3 DNA is TGTGCCAGCAGCCTCTCAAGCGGGATTTACAATGAGCAGTTCTTC. Encoded protein: CASSLSSGIYNEQFF.

This clone appeared once. V and J are TRBV11-3 and TRBJ2-7; D remains unclear. The CDR3 runs to 13 residues. Trimming cost V 3 bases and J 0 bases, with 6 bases left between them. The germline V gene has CDR1 SGHNT and CDR2 YENEEA. The CDR3 DNA is TGTGCCAGCAGCTTCACAAGCTCCTACGAGCAGTACTTC. Residues: CASSFTSSYEQYF. The entire variable domain, with the rest obtained from reference TRBV11-3 and TRBJ2-7, is as follows: EAGVVQSPRYKIIEKKQPVAFWCNPISGHNTLYWYLQNLGQGPELLIRYENEEAVDDSQLPKDRFSAERLKGVDSTLKIQPAELGDSAVYLCASSFTSSYEQYFGPGTRLTVT.

V and J are TRBV24-1 and TRBJ2-1, with a weak D call TRBD1 (6 bases). Trimming removed 1 base at V and 7 bases at J, with 13 bases between. The germline V gene encodes CDR1 KGHDR and CDR2 SFDVKD. This CDR3 region has 15 residues. The CDR3 nucleotides are TGTGCCACCAGTGATTTTGGGACATCAGGAAATGAGCAGTTCTTC. This codes for CATSDFGTSGNEQFF.

V usage is TRBV27 and J usage is TRBJ2-7; no clear D. CDR1 and CDR2 from the germline V gene are MNHEY and SMNVEV (reference sequence). CDR3 length: 13 amino acids. V was cut by 3 bases and J by 3 bases, with 9 bases left in between. The CDR3: CASSFFVGYEQYF. CDR3 sequence (DNA): TGTGCCAGCAGTTTTTTCGTCGGCTACGAGCAGTACTTC.

This clone was recorded a few times. The rearrangement links TRBV7-3 to TRBJ2-1; a possible D gene is TRBD2 (5 bases). The germline CDR1 and CDR2 sequences are SGHTA and FQGTGA. This CDR3 has 15 amino acids. With 5 bases removed from V and 8 bases from J, the gap between germline ends came to 19 bases. CDR3 bases: TGTGCCAGCAGCCTAGGACCAGCGGCCGTCCATGAGCAGTTCTTC. Amino acids: CASSLGPAAVHEQFF.

This clone was seen a single time. The V gene is TRBV7-2, the J gene TRBJ2-2; the match to TRBD2 covers 7 bases. CDR3 length equals 16 residues. Trimming at V came to 2 bases and at J to 4 bases, leaving 7 bases not matched to a gene. Germline V gene sequence: CDR1 SGHTA, CDR2 FQGNSA. Here the CDR3 DNA reads TGTGCCAGCAGCTTAAGGGCTAGCGGCAGCACCGGGGAGCTGTTTTTT. This codes for CASSLRASGSTGELFF.

The chain joins TRBV19 to TRBJ1-6, with unresolved D. Between the trimmed V and J ends, which lost 8 bases and 9 bases, there was a span of 20 bases. The CDR3 is made up of 15 amino acids. Germline V gene lookup returns CDR1 LNHDA and CDR2 SQIVND (reference sequence). The CDR3 spells CASSLGVNGGSPLHF. The CDR3, as DNA: TGTGCCAGTTCCCTCGGGGTTAACGGCGGTTCACCCCTCCACTTT.

This rearrangement joins TRBV5-6 to TRBJ1-5; perhaps TRBD1 as D (5 bases). Trimming removed 4 bases from V and 2 bases from J, with 13 bases in between. CDR1 and CDR2 from the germline V gene are SGHDT and YYEEEE. The CDR3 contains 15 residues. The DNA for the CDR3 is TGTGCCAGCAGCACCCAGGGCATTGGCAATCAGCCCCAGCATTTT. This translates into CASSTQGIGNQPQHF.

The chain combines TRBV30 with TRBJ1-1; D ambiguous. V was clipped by 2 bases and J by 3 bases, with 13 bases between them. The germline V gene has CDR1 GTSNPN and CDR2 SVGIG (reference sequence). The CDR3 totals 14 residues. DNA for the CDR3: TGTGCCTGGAGTCACGCAAGGGTGTACACTGAAGCTTTCTTT. The encoded protein is CAWSHARVYTEAFF. Together with reference TRBV30 and TRBJ1-1, the CDR3 gives the full variable domain: SQTIHQWPATLVQPVGSPLSLECTVEGTSNPNLYWYRQAAGRGLQLLFYSVGIGQISSEVPQNLSASRPQDRQFILSSKKLLLSDSGFYLCAWSHARVYTEAFFGQGTRLTVV.

The rearrangement links TRBV5-1 to TRBJ1-2; a weak D match, TRBD1 (5 bases). Germline V lookup: CDR1 SGHRS, CDR2 YFSETQ. Trimming removed 4 bases from V and 3 bases from J, with 16 bases in between. This CDR3 is built from 15 residues. CDR3 region: CASSQDPTADYGYTF. The CDR3 DNA reads as TGCGCCAGCAGCCAGGACCCGACAGCTGACTATGGCTACACCTTC. Supplemented by reference TRBV5-1 and TRBJ1-2, the full variable domain reads KAGVTQTPRYLIKTRGQQVTLSCSPISGHRSVSWYQQTPGQGLQFLFEYFSETQRNKGNFPGRFSGRQFSNSRSEMNVSTLELGDSALYLCASSQDPTADYGYTFGSGTRLTVV.

The V and J genes are TRBV28 and TRBJ1-1; no firm D call. Trimming shortened V by 0 bases and J by 5 bases, and 7 bases separated the two germline ends. The CDR3 has 13 amino acids. Germline V gene lookup returns CDR1 MDHEN and CDR2 SYDVKM. The CDR3 spells CASSLWTETEAFF. CDR3 bases: TGTGCCAGCAGTTTATGGACTGAGACTGAAGCTTTCTTT.

The chain couples TRBV10-3 to TRBJ1-1; D is perhaps TRBD1 (5 bases). Germline V gene sequence: CDR1 ENHRY, CDR2 SYGVKD. The CDR3 has 14 amino acids. The V and J ends lost 4 bases and 3 bases respectively, with 12 bases between them. DNA for the CDR3: TGTGCCATCAGTGCTGGTCCGGGGGACACTGAAGCTTTCTTT. Its translation: CAISAGPGDTEAFF.

The genes are TRBV25-1 and TRBJ2-1, with unresolved D. The germline gives CDR1 MGHDK, CDR2 SYGVNS. V was trimmed by 0 bases and J by 6 bases, leaving 9 bases between them. The CDR3 has 14 amino acids. The CDR3 DNA follows: TGTGCCAGCAGTGAATATAATGGCGCCAATGAGCAGTTCTTC. This translates into CASSEYNGANEQFF.